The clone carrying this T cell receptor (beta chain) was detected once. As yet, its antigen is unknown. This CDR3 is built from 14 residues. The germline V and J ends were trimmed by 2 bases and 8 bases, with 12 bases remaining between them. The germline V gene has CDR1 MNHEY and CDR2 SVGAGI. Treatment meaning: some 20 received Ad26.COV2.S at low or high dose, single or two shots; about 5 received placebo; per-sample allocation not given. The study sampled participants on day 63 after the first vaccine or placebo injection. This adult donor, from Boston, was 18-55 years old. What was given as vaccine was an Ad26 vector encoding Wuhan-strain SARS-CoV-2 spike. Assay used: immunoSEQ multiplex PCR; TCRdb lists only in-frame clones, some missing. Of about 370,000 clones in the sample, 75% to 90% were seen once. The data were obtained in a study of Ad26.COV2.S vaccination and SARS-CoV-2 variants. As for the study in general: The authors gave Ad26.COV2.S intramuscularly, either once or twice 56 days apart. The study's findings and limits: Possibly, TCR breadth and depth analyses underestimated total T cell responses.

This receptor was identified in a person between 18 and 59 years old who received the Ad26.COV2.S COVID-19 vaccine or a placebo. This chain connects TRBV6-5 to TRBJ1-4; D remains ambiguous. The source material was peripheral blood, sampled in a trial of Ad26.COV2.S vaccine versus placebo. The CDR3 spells CASSYDYNGEKLFF. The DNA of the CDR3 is TGTGCCAGCAGTTACGATTATAACGGGGAAAAACTGTTTTTT.